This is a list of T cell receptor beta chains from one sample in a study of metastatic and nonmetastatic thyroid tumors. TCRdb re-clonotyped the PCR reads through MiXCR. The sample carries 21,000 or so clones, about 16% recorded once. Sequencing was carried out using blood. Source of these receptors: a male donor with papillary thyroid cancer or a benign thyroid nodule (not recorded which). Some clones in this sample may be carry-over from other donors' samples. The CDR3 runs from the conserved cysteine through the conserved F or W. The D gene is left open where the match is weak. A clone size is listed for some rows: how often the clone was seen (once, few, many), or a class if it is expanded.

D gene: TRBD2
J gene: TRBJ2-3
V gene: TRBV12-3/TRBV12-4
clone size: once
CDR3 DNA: TGTGCCAGCAGTTTAGTGGTAGCGGGAGGTGTACGAGGCACAGATACGCAGTATTTT
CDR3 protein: CASSLVVAGGVRGTDTQYF

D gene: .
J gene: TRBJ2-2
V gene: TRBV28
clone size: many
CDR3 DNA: TGTGCCAGCAGTTTACCCAATGGAGCCGGGGAGCTGTTTTTT
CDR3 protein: CASSLPNGAGELFF

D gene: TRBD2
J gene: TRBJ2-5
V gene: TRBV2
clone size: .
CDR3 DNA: TGTGCCAGCAGTGAAGCACTAGCGGGAGGGCCCCAAGAGACCCAGTACTTC
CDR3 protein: CASSEALAGGPQETQYF

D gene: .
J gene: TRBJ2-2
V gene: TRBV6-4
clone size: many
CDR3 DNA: TGTGCCAGCAGTGACTCGCGGGACACCGGGGAGCTGTTTTTT
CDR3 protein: CASSDSRDTGELFF

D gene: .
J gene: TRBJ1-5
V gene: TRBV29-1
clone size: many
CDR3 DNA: TGCAGCGTTGAAGAGGGAACGGATCAGCCCCAGCATTTT
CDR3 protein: CSVEEGTDQPQHF

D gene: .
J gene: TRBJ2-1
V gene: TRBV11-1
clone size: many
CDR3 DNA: TGTGCCAGCAGCTTTGAGGCGGACAATGAGCAGTTCTTC
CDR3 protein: CASSFEADNEQFF

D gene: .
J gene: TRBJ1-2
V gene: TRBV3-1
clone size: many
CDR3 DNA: TGTGCCAGCAGCCCGAACAGGGTCGCCTATGGCTACACCTTC
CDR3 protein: CASSPNRVAYGYTF

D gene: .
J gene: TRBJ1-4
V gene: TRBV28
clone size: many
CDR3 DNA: TGTGCCAGCAGTTTCCCCAGGGCTTTTAATGAAAAACTGTTTTTT
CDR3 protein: CASSFPRAFNEKLFF

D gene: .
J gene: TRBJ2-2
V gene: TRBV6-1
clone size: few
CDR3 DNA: TGTGCCAGCAGCCTTGGACAGTGTCGGACCGGGGAGCTGTTCTTT
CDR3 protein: CASSLGQCRTGELFF

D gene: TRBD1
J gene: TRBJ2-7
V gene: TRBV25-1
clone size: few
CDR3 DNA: TGTGCCAGCAGTGAATATACAGGGGAAAACTACGAGCAGTACTTC
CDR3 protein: CASSEYTGENYEQYF

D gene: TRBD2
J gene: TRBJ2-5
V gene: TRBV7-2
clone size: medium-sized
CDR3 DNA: TGTGCCAGCAGCGCCCTAGCGGGGAAGGAGACCCAGTACTTC
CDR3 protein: CASSALAGKETQYF

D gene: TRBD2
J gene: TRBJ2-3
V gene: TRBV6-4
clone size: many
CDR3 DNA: TGTGCCAGCAGTTTACTAGCGGGGGGGTCGGATACGCAGTATTTT
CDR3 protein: CASSLLAGGSDTQYF

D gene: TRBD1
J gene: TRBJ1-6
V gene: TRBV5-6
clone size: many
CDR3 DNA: TGTGCCAGCAGCGACAGGGCCGCGAGGACCCTCCACTTT
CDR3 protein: CASSDRAARTLHF

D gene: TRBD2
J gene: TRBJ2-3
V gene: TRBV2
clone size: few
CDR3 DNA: TGTGCCAGCAGTGGGGCTAGCGGACCTACAGATACGCAGTATTTT
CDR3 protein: CASSGASGPTDTQYF

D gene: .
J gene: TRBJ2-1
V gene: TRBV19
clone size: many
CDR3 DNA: TGTGCCAGTACCATGAGGCTGGACGGGACTTCTGCGGAGCAGTTCTTC
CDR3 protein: CASTMRLDGTSAEQFF

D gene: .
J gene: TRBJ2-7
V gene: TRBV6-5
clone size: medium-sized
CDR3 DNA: TGTGCCAGCAGTTACCTGGGATCCTACGAGCAGTACTTC
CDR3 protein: CASSYLGSYEQYF

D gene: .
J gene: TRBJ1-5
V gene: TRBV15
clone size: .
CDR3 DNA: TGTGCCACCAGCAGAGGATACGTGGGGGCCGGCAATAAGCCCCAGCATTTT
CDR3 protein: CATSRGYVGAGNKPQHF

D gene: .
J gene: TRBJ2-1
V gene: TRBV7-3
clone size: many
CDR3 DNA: TGTGCCAGCAGCCCGACCTTGGAAGGTGCGCAGTTCTTC
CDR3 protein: CASSPTLEGAQFF

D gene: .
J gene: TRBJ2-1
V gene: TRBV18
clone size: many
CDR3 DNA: TGTGCCAGCTCACCGCTAGGGAGCGGATCCTACAATGAGCAGTTCTTC
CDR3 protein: CASSPLGSGSYNEQFF

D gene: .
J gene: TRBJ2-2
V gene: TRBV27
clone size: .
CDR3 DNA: TGTGCCAGCAGTTACTGGGGTTCGTCGGGGGAGCTGTTTTTT
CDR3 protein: CASSYWGSSGELFF

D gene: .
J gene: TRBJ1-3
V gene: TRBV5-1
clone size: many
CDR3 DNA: TGCGCCAGCAGCCCAGGGGTTGTCTCTGGAAACACCATATATTTT
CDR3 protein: CASSPGVVSGNTIYF

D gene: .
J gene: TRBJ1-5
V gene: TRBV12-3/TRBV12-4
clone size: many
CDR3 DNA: TGTGCCAGCAGTTTTGGGGGATCGCATCAGCCCCAGCATTTT
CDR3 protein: CASSFGGSHQPQHF

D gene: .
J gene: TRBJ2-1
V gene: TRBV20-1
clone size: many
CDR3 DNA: TGCAGTGCTGGAACCAATGAGCAGTTCTTC
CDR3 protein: CSAGTNEQFF

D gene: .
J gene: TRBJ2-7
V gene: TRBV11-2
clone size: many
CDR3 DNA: TGTGCCAGCAGCCTCCGGGTTGCGGGGTTTGGATACGAGCAGTACTTC
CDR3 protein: CASSLRVAGFGYEQYF

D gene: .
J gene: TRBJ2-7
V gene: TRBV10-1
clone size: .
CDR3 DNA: TGCGCCAGCAGTGACAGTATCTCCTGCGAGCAGTACTTC
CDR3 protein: CASSDSISCEQYF

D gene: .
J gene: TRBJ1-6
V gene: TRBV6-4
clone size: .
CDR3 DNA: TGTGCCAGCAGTGACTCACCCGACGGGGGCTCAGCCCTCCATTTT
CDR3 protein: CASSDSPDGGSALHF

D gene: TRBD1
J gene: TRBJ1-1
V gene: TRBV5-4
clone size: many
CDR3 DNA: TGTGCCAGCAGCTACTCAGGGGGCACTGAAGCTTTCTTT
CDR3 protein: CASSYSGGTEAFF

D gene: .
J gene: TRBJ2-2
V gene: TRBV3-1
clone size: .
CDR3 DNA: TGTGCCAGCAACCAGGGTCCCGGGGAGCTGTTTTTT
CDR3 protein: CASNQGPGELFF

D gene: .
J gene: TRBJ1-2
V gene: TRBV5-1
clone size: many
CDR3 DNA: TGCGCCAGCAGCCCAGGAGAGGTAGACTATGGCTACACCTTC
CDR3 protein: CASSPGEVDYGYTF

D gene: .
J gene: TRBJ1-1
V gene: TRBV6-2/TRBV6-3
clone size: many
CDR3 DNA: TGTGCCAGCACCAATGGAGGGAAGAACACTGAAGCTTTCTTT
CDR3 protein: CASTNGGKNTEAFF

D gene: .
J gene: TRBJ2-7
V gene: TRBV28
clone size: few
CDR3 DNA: TGTGCCAGCAGCTCTCTGGGACCGACCCACTACGGTCAGTACTTC
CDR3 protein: CASSSLGPTHYGQYF

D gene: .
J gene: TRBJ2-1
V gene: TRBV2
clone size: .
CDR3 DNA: TGTGCCATCAGTGAATTTGCAGGTCTCTACAATGAGCAGTTCTTC
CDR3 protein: CAISEFAGLYNEQFF

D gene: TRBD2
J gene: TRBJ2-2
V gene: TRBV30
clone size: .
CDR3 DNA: TGTGCCTGGAATGCCGGGACTAGCGGCGGGGAGCTGTTTTTT
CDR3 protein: CAWNAGTSGGELFF

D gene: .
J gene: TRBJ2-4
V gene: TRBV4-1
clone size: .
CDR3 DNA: TGCGCCAGCAACCAACCCCCCCGGGTCCCGTCTCTCGTCAAAAACATTCAGTACTTC
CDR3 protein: CASNQPPRVPSLVKNIQYF

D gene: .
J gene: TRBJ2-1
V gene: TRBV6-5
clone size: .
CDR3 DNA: TGTGCCAGCAGTTACTTGGCCCTCACCTACAATGAGCAGTTCTTC
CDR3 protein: CASSYLALTYNEQFF

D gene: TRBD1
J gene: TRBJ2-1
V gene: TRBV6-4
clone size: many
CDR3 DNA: TGTGCCAGCAGTGAACCGGGACAGGGGGCTAGTGAGCAGTTCTTC
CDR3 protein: CASSEPGQGASEQFF

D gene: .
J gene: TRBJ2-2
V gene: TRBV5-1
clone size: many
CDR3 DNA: TGCGCCAGCAGCTTAGCTGAGAGTACGGAGCTGTTTTTT
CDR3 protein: CASSLAESTELFF

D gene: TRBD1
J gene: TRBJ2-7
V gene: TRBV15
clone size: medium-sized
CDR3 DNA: TGTGCCACCAGCAGGATGGGGACAGGAGCCTACGAGCAGTACTTC
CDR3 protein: CATSRMGTGAYEQYF

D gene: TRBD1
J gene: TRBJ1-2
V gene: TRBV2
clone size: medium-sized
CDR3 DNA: TGTGCCAGCAGGAAGACAGGGGTCAGCAACTATGGCTACACCTTC
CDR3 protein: CASRKTGVSNYGYTF

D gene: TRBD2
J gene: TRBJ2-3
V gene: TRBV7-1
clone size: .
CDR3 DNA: TGTGCCAGCAGCTCGGGCAGACTAGCGGGAGAGGTTGGCACAGATAAGCAGTATTTT
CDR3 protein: CASSSGRLAGEVGTDKQYF

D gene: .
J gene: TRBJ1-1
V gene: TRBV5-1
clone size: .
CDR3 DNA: TGCGCCAGCAGCTCCGACCGACTAGGAAGGGGAGCTTTCTTT
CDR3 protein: CASSSDRLGRGAFF

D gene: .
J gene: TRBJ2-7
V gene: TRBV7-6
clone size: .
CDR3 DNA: TGTGCCAGCAGCTCAGAGACAGGTTCCGAGCAGTACTTC
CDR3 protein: CASSSETGSEQYF

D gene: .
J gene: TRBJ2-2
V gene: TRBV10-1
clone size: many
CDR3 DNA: TGCGCCACCAGTCCGGACAGACAGAACACCGGGGAGCTGTTTTTT
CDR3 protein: CATSPDRQNTGELFF

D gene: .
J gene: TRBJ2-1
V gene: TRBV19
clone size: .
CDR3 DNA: TGTGCCAGTAGTATAGATCTGCGTACTCATCCCTACAATGAGCAGTTCTTC
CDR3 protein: CASSIDLRTHPYNEQFF

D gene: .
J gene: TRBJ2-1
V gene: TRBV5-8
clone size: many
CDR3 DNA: TGTGCCAGCATCTCAAAGAAGGCGTTGAGCTCCTACAATGAGCAGTTCTTC
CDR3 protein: CASISKKALSSYNEQFF

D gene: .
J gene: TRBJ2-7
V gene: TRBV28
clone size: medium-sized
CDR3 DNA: TGTGCCAGCAGTCGCGCGGGCTACGAGCAGTACTTC
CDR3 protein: CASSRAGYEQYF

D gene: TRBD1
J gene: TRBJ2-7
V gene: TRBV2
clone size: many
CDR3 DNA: TGTGCCAGCAGTGAAAAGGCTGGGAACAGGGGGAACGAGCAGTACTTC
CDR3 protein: CASSEKAGNRGNEQYF

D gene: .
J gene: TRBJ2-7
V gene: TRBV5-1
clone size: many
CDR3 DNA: TGCGCCAGCAGCTTGGGCCACCGGGTCGGCGGCGAGCAGTACTTC
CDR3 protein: CASSLGHRVGGEQYF

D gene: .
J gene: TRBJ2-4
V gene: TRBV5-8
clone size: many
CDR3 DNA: TGTGCCAGCGGGTCAGGGGAAGGGGCCAAAAACATTCAGTACTTC
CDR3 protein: CASGSGEGAKNIQYF

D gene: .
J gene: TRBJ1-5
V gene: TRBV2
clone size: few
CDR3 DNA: TGTGCCATCAGTGAGGTTAGGGGGGAGAATCAGCCCCAGCATTTT
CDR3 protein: CAISEVRGENQPQHF

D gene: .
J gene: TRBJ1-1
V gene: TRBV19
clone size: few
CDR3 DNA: TGTGCCAGTAGTATTACGGCAGGGGTCACTGAAGCTTTCTTT
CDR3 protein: CASSITAGVTEAFF